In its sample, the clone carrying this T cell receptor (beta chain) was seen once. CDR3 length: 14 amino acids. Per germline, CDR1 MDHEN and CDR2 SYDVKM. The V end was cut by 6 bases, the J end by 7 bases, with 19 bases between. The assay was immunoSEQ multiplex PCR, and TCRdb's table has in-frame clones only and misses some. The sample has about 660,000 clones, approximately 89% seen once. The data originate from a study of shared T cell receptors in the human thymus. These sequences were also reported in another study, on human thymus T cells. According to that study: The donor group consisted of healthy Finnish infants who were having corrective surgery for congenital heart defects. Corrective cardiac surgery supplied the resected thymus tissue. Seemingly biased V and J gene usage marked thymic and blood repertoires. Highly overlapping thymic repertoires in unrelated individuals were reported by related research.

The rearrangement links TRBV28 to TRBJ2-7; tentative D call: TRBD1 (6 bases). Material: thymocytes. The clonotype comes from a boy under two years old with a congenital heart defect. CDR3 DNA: TGTGCCAGCAGCTCCGGACAGATGGTACGGGAGCAGTACTTC. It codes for CASSSGQMVREQYF.